Listed here are 20 T cell receptor beta chains from one sample, sequenced in a study of cytomegalovirus exposure and HLA in healthy donors (dated by TCRdb to about 2017). Libraries were built with the immunoSEQ multiplex PCR assay. TCRdb limited this immuneACCESS table to in-frame rearrangements with V and J called. A share of clones is missing; checked studies link under half to unresolved V genes, and the rest is unexplained. The sample table contains fewer than 200,000 clones; only one count was recorded for roughly 84% of them. 2.5% to 3% of the sample is taken by the ten largest. Material for sequencing was PBMCs. The origin of the receptors is a woman between 18 and 29 years old in good health and CMV-seropositive.

This clone appeared a few times. The J gene is TRBJ1-6, the V gene TRBV7-2, with D maybe TRBD1 (6 bases). Trimming removed 6 bases from V and 5 bases from J, with 14 bases in between. The CDR3 has 15 residues. Germline V CDR1 and CDR2: SGHTA, FQGNSA. CDR3 residues: CASSQGSKNNSPLHF. The CDR3, as DNA: TGTGCCAGCAGTCAGGGGTCGAAAAATAATTCACCCCTCCACTTT. Together with reference TRBV7-2 and TRBJ1-6, the CDR3 gives the full variable domain: GAGVSQSPSNKVTEKGKDVELRCDPISGHTALYWYRQSLGQGLEFLIYFQGNSAPDKSGLPSDRFSAERTGGSVSTLTIQRTQQEDSAVYLCASSQGSKNNSPLHFGNGTRLTVT.

The genes are TRBV11-2 and TRBJ2-3; D may be TRBD1 (5 bases). Germline V gene lookup returns CDR1 SGHAT and CDR2 FQNNGV. The V and J ends lost 5 bases and 5 bases respectively, with 17 bases between them. The CDR3 is 15 amino acids. The CDR3 here is CASSRYPIDRDTQYF. The DNA of the CDR3 is TGTGCCAGCAGCAGATACCCTATAGACAGAGATACGCAGTATTTT.

This clone was recorded only once. The V and J genes are TRBV9 and TRBJ2-3; the D is unclear. CDR3 size: 15 residues. From germline, CDR1 is SGDLS and CDR2 YYNGEE. The V end was cut by 6 bases, the J end by 0 bases, with 14 bases between. The chain's CDR3 is CASTPEVASTDTQYF. The DNA for the CDR3 is TGTGCCAGCACCCCAGAGGTGGCTAGCACAGATACGCAGTATTTT.

The genes are TRBV2 and TRBJ2-1; TRBD1 aligns across 7 bases. The V gene end was trimmed by 6 bases and the J gene end by 0 bases; junction bases not matched to a gene: 5. The CDR3 spans 15 residues. Germline values: CDR1 SNHLY, CDR2 FYNNEI. CDR3 protein: CASSRQGSSYNEQFF. Here the CDR3 DNA reads TGTGCCAGCAGCCGACAGGGATCCTCCTACAATGAGCAGTTCTTC.

The chain combines TRBV5-1 with TRBJ1-2; 9 positions agree with TRBD1. V was pared by 4 bases and J by 5 bases, with 6 bases of the junction left unmatched. Germline CDR1 SGHRS, CDR2 YFSETQ. There are 14 residues in the CDR3. For the CDR3, the DNA is TGCGCCAGCAGCACACAGGGGGCATCTTATGGCTACACCTTC. This gives the protein CASSTQGASYGYTF.

This clone was recorded once. This sequence joins TRBV6-1 and TRBJ2-7; 7 nucleotides align to TRBD1. The V segment lost 3 bases and the J segment 5 bases; nucleotides outside the gene matches: 13. This CDR3 is built from 16 residues. The germline CDR1 and CDR2 sequences are MNHNS and SASEGT. The CDR3 is CASSDGLLTGANEQYF. DNA for the CDR3: TGTGCCAGCAGTGATGGCCTTTTAACAGGGGCAAACGAGCAGTACTTC.

The chain carries TRBV7-9 and TRBJ1-2; 10 bases align to TRBD1. The J segment lost 6 bases and the V segment lost 5 bases, leaving 9 bases of the junction unmatched. There are 15 residues in the CDR3. Germline CDR1 and CDR2: SEHNR and FQNEAQ (reference sequence). This chain's CDR3 is CASSPGGTGAHGYTF. The CDR3 region has the DNA TGTGCCAGCAGCCCAGGCGGGACAGGGGCTCATGGCTACACCTTC.

The chain joins TRBV2 to TRBJ1-2; 7 nucleotides align to TRBD1. Looked up from germline, CDR1 is SNHLY and CDR2 is FYNNEI. The CDR3 runs 14 residues. V dropped 2 bases and J dropped 4; count of bases not matched to a gene: 4. The chain's CDR3 is CASSEQGGGYGYTF. For the CDR3, the DNA is TGTGCCAGCAGTGAACAGGGGGGAGGCTATGGCTACACCTTC.

This chain connects TRBV6-4 to TRBJ2-6; the D gene is possibly TRBD1 (6 bases). The CDR3 length is 15 residues. Between the trimmed V and J ends, which lost 5 bases and 0 bases, there was a span of 8 bases. Germline V gives CDR1 MRHNA, CDR2 SNTAGT. CDR3: CASSKGDSGANVLTF. Here the CDR3 DNA reads TGTGCCAGCAGTAAGGGGGACTCTGGGGCCAACGTCCTGACTTTC.

J is TRBJ1-5 and V is TRBV10-3; D is possibly TRBD1 (5 bases). The germline V and J ends were trimmed by 4 bases and 4 bases, with 14 bases remaining between them. This CDR3 contains 15 residues. Per germline, CDR1 ENHRY and CDR2 SYGVKD. As DNA, the CDR3 is TGTGCCATCAGTGCGGGGTTGGAGGGGAATCAGCCCCAGCATTTT. Its translation is CAISAGLEGNQPQHF.

This clone was picked up a small number of times. This chain links TRBV4-3 with TRBJ1-4; 9 positions agree with TRBD1. The V gene end was trimmed by 0 bases and the J gene end by 8 bases; junction bases not matched to a gene: 7. Germline V lookup: CDR1 LGHNA, CDR2 YSLEER. The CDR3 runs to 16 residues. For the CDR3, the DNA is TGCGCCAGCAGCCAAGAATTTGGACAGGGGAGCGAAAAACTGTTTTTT. It yields the protein CASSQEFGQGSEKLFF.

The chain has TRBV9 and TRBJ2-6; D gene unclear. Germline V gene sequence: CDR1 SGDLS, CDR2 YYNGEE. V lost 4 bases, J lost 0 bases, and 8 bases lay in between. The CDR3 length is 15 residues. CDR3 sequence: CASSPPSSGANVLTF. In DNA, the CDR3 is TGTGCCAGCAGCCCACCCAGCTCTGGGGCCAACGTCCTGACTTTC.

The rearrangement links TRBV5-6 to TRBJ1-3, with no clear D. Per the germline V gene, CDR1 is SGHDT and CDR2 is YYEEEE. The CDR3 runs to 14 residues. V was cut by 3 bases and J by 4 bases, with 11 bases left in between. This CDR3 is CASSWTGEGNTIYF. The CDR3 DNA follows: TGTGCCAGCAGCTGGACGGGAGAGGGAAACACCATATATTTT.

The chain couples TRBV27 to TRBJ2-5, with a possible D match to TRBD2 (6 bases). In germline, CDR1 is MNHEY, CDR2 SMNVEV (reference sequence). This CDR3 comprises 16 residues. The ends were cut back, 10 bases at V and 5 bases at J, with 26 bases in the middle. The CDR3 protein is CATKRGEGRSEETQYF. DNA for the CDR3: TGTGCCACCAAAAGGGGCGAGGGGAGGTCGGAGGAGACCCAGTACTTC.

In regard to this clone: Other DNA sequences in the sample encode the same CDR3. CDR3 DNA: TGTGCCAGCAGGGCCCCCGGGGTAGAGACCCAGTACTTC. Its translation: CASRAPGVETQYF. The V and J genes are TRBV6-5 and TRBJ2-5; D might be TRBD2 (5 bases). This CDR3 has 13 amino acids. Germline V gene lookup returns CDR1 MNHEY and CDR2 SVGAGI. V was clipped by 6 bases and J by 4 bases, with 12 bases between them.

The rearrangement links TRBV5-1 to TRBJ1-1; D might be TRBD1 (5 bases). Trimming stripped 0 bases from V and 0 bases from J, with 6 bases between. Germline assignment: CDR1 SGHRS and CDR2 YFSETQ. The CDR3 is made up of 14 amino acids. The CDR3 is CASSLETVNTEAFF. The CDR3 bases are TGCGCCAGCAGCTTGGAGACAGTGAACACTGAAGCTTTCTTT.

The CDR3 loop is CASSVSTGQGASPPSYEQYF. CDR3 in DNA: TGTGCCAGCAGTGTCTCCACAGGACAGGGGGCATCTCCACCTTCCTACGAGCAGTACTTC. The gene calls are TRBV2 and TRBJ2-7, with 11 bases matching TRBD1. Trimming took 4 bases from V and 1 from J; bases not matched to a gene: 18. The length of the CDR3 is 20 residues. Looked up from germline, CDR1 is SNHLY and CDR2 is FYNNEI.

This clone was seen once. This chain uses TRBV14 with TRBJ1-4, with 7 nucleotides matching TRBD1. J lost 10 bases, V lost 4 bases, and 9 bases had no gene match. From germline, CDR1 is SGHDN and CDR2 FVKESK. The CDR3 loop spans 14 amino acids. CDR3 in amino acids: CASSLGTAAGKLFF. CDR3 coding DNA: TGTGCCAGCAGCCTGGGGACAGCGGCGGGAAAACTGTTTTTT. Supplemented by reference TRBV14 and TRBJ1-4, the full variable domain reads EAGVTQFPSHSVIEKGQTVTLRCDPISGHDNLYWYRRVMGKEIKFLLHFVKESKQDESGMPNNRFLAERTGGTYSTLKVQPAELEDSGVYFCASSLGTAAGKLFFGSGTQLSVL.

This clone was seen once. The chain's CDR3 is CASTMGGNRGELFF. The CDR3 DNA follows: TGTGCCAGTACCATGGGAGGAAACCGCGGGGAGCTGTTTTTT. This chain joins TRBV19 and TRBJ2-2; D perhaps matches TRBD2 (6 bases). CDR3 length equals 14 residues. Germline assignment: CDR1 LNHDA and CDR2 SQIVND (reference sequence). Trimming cost V 7 bases and J 7 bases, with 16 bases left between them.

The rearrangement links TRBV4-1 to TRBJ1-2; D call uncertain. This CDR3 has 11 residues. From germline, CDR1 is MGHRA and CDR2 YSYEKL. V was clipped by 2 bases and J by 8 bases, with 6 bases between them. CDR3 sequence reads: CASSQLGGYTF. The CDR3 nucleotides are TGCGCCAGCAGCCAATTGGGCGGCTACACCTTC.